This T cell receptor beta chain originates from a study of immune heterogeneity within non-small cell lung tumors. General observations from the study: Recurrence of the same dominant CDR3 beta clonotypes was seen across tumor sites within a patient, and site-unique high-frequency clones were present alongside them.

The V gene end was trimmed by 4 bases and the J gene end by 0 bases; junction bases not matched to a gene: 14. Germline lookup yields CDR1 ENHRY and CDR2 SYGVKD. This CDR3 comprises 21 residues. This clonotype was found many times. Its antigen is not identified. As template, the study used bulk tumor genomic DNA at roughly 600 ng per sample. Several spatially distant biopsies were obtained per primary tumor intraoperatively. Patients underwent curative surgery for non-small cell lung cancer (untreated and newly diagnosed). With 32 V and 13 J primers, multiplex PCR amplified the TCR beta CDR3. TCRdb ran MiXCR on the multiplex PCR reads and lists one entry per CDR3 protein. The table has about 13,000 distinct CDR3 sequences, 23% seen once; the top ten hold 10% to 15%.

The sequence was obtained from a man aged 45-60 years with non-small cell lung cancer. Sequenced sample: lung tumor tissue. The chain recombines TRBV10-3 with TRBJ2-1, with TRBD2 matching over 14 bases. CDR3 DNA sequence: TGTGCCATCAGTGGAAGGTCGGGACTAGCGGGGGTAGAGGGCTCCTACAATGAGCAGTTCTTC. This translates into CAISGRSGLAGVEGSYNEQFF.